Below are 6 T cell receptor beta chains sequenced from a single sample in a study of T cells in Graves' hyperthyroidism and ophthalmopathy. Regions amplified from RNA transcripts were the TCR beta CDR3 regions. When the TCR CDR3 underwent first-round RT-PCR, the HTBI primer set was used. In TCRdb, the multiplex PCR reads were re-called with MiXCR into one record per CDR3 protein. There are roughly 700,000 distinct CDR3 sequences in the sample; under 45% occur only once, and roughly 30% lies in the top ten. Sequenced sample: blood. These receptors all stem from a woman aged 40 to 49 with Graves' hyperthyroidism.

In regard to this clonotype: A read error may account for a junction end that differs from germline. The gene calls are TRBV7-2 and TRBJ1-2, with TRBD1 identical over 9 bases. Germline V lookup: CDR1 SGHTA, CDR2 FQGNSA. The CDR3 contains 17 residues. CDR3 nucleotide sequence: TGTGCCAGCAGCCCACCGGGACAGGGAGCTTTTAACTATGGCCACACCTTC. Translation gives CASSPPGQGAFNYGHTF.

The genes are TRBV19 and TRBJ1-1; unclear D gene. Germline values: CDR1 LNHDA, CDR2 SQIVND (reference sequence). The V and J ends lost 3 bases and 6 bases respectively, with 11 bases between them. CDR3 length: 13 residues. CDR3 residues: CASSIVYEAEAFF. In nucleotides, the CDR3 is TGTGCCAGTAGTATTGTGTATGAGGCTGAAGCTTTCTTT.

This clonotype showed up many times. The rearrangement links TRBV29-1 to TRBJ2-7; D call uncertain. There are 13 residues in the CDR3. Trimming left V 3 bases short and J 2 bases short, with 11 bases between. Germline assignment: CDR1 SQVTM and CDR2 ANQGSEA. CDR3 in amino acids: CSVEGTTPYEQYF. CDR3 sequence (DNA): TGCAGCGTTGAGGGTACGACTCCCTACGAGCAGTACTTC.

This clonotype appeared many times. This chain joins TRBV12-3 or TRBV12-4 and TRBJ1-2; D may be TRBD1 (6 bases). This CDR3 contains 14 residues. V lost 7 bases to trimming and J lost 10 bases, with 22 bases between them. The CDR3 DNA reads as TGTGCCAGCACCCTCGGGACAACGCTCGGCGACTACACCTTC. Translation gives CASTLGTTLGDYTF.

This clonotype was recorded only once. Since a much larger clone is just one base distant, this may be a read error. The J gene is TRBJ1-3, the V gene TRBV20-1, with D hard to call. V lost 6 bases, J lost 2 bases, and 14 bases lay in between. Germline lookup yields CDR1 DFQATT and CDR2 SNEGSKA (reference sequence). The CDR3 runs to 14 residues. The chain's CDR3 is CSASPLMAGNTIYF. The CDR3, as DNA: TGCAGTGCCTCTCCTTTGATGGCTGGAAACACCATATATTTT.

The chain employs TRBV10-3 and TRBJ1-5, with D perhaps matching TRBD1 (5 bases). The CDR3 loop spans 13 amino acids. The germline gives CDR1 ENHRY, CDR2 SYGVKD. With 5 bases removed from V and 4 bases from J, the gap between germline ends came to 9 bases. CDR3 sequence (DNA): TGTGCCATCAGTCCGGGGGGGAATCAGCCCCAGCATTTT. Its translation is CAISPGGNQPQHF.